The sequence of this T cell receptor beta chain was determined in a study of beta chain features in type 1 diabetes (dated by TCRdb to between 2017 and 2018). Regarding the research as a whole: Patients and healthy donors did not differ in mean age, gender distribution, total cell number or subset yield. Across all samples, 107,917,701 sorted cells were examined, and cell number per subset correlated strongly with RNA yield. The study compared TCRB repertoires of sorted circulating CD4+ T cell subsets between recently diagnosed type 1 diabetes patients and matched healthy donors. Regulatory and stem cell-like memory subsets were isolated from only 8 patients and about eight healthy donors, whereas naive and central memory subsets came from all 30 or so donors.

The High Capacity cDNA Reverse Transcription Kit was used to reverse transcribe all of the isolated RNA, meaning that expressed TCRB transcripts were what got sequenced. Deep immunoSEQ sequencing was applied to naive, central memory and regulatory T cell samples, giving an average of about 3.57 million total reads per sample. After sorted cells were lysed in RLT buffer, RNA was extracted with DNase-treated RNeasy Micro or Mini kits, with the choice depending on cell number. Each cell subset was processed on its own to prevent cross-contamination, while patient and healthy donor samples were processed together. The immunoSEQ multiplex PCR was used to amplify TCRB sequences from cDNA, yielding 87-bp fragments that span the CDR3 region. The amplicons were sequenced using the Illumina HiSeq platform. On the study's bioinformatics: PCR bias was computationally corrected using synthetic template baselines, reads within Hamming distance 2 were collapsed, and singletons that could not be merged were discarded. Reads were aligned against IMGT so that V, D and J genes, CDR3 length and insertions or deletions at six rearrangement sites could be assigned. Within each subset, clonotype counts were normalized to sorted cell number, after which true diversity and Gini coefficients were computed with the tcR R package. The overlap coefficient, calculated on TCRB nucleotide sequences, was used to quantify repertoire sharing. As a proxy for the pre-selection repertoire, out-of-frame TCRB sequences from naive cells were analyzed. Imported from immuneACCESS, the table was reduced by TCRdb to in-frame sequences with V and J called. These copies leave out some clones; in studies compared against another copy, an unresolved V gene accounts for under half, and the cause of the remainder is not known. V and J calls and clone size come straight from that table; D and trimming were deduced from the DNA. In all, the sample holds roughly 700,000 clones, and roughly 13% of those were seen once. The ten largest make up 0.02% to 0.025% of the sample.

Study-wide findings and limitations: In all four CD4+ subsets, TCRB CDR3 length was moderately but significantly shorter in type 1 diabetes patients. Because the HLA sub-analyses included only small numbers of individuals, any influence of HLA type on TCRB rearrangement was left unresolved. Fewer insertions and more nucleotide deletions at VDJ recombination sites were observed in patients with type 1 diabetes, implying thymic rearrangement abnormalities. Naive, central memory and regulatory TCRB repertoires appeared to be more similar among patients than among healthy donors. Sequencing cDNA rather than genomic DNA could over-represent highly expressing activated cells, although activation and CD3 levels did not differ between groups. PCR might favor shorter templates, but patient and control samples were amplified and corrected together, so any skew would affect both groups equally.

Notes on this clone: It has no known antigen specificity. No qualities accompany the bases; no much larger clone lies one base away.

A single peripheral blood draw of about 120 mL on average was collected from each donor into heparinised tubes. A BD FACSAria II was used to sort naive, central memory, regulatory and stem cell-like memory CD4+ T cells with a panel that included CD45RO, CCR7, CD25, CD127, CD95 and CD27. A purity above 95% was achieved for all sorted populations. Right away, PBMCs were isolated by Lymphoprep density gradient centrifugation and were stained directly, with no culture step. To minimize batch effects, samples were stained and sorted in pairs, one healthy donor with one patient per experiment. Measured from the cysteine to the phenylalanine, the CDR3 is 14 residues long. Only CDR3 DNA is held: 42 bases, read in frame from base 1. Compared with germline, V lacks 4 bases and J lacks 3 bases; bases without a gene match: 5. CDR1 and CDR2 were assigned from the germline V gene (reference sequence) as SEHNR and FQNEAQ.

Material for sequencing was naive CD4+ T cells from blood. The sample's cell subset or site, from its label and the paper: true naive CD4+ T cells. The sequence joins TRBV7-9 to TRBJ1-1; TRBD1 lines up with 7 middle nucleotides. The source of this sequence is a man aged 18-30 years with type 1 diabetes. Read as DNA, the sequence is TGTGCCAGCAGCTCCCAGGGGGACTACACTGAAGCTTTCTTT. Protein translation: CASSSQGDYTEAFF.